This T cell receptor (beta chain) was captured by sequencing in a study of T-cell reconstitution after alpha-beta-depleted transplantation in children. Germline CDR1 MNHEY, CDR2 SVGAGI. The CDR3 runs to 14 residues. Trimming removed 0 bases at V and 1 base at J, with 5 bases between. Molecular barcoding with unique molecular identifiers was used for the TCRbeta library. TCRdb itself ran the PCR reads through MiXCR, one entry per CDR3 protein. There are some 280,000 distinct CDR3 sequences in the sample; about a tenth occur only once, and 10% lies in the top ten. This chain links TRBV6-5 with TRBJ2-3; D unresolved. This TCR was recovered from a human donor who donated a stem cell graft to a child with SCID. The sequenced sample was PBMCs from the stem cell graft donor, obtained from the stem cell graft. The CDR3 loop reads CASSYSRGTDTQYF. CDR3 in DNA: TGTGCCAGCAGTTACTCTAGGGGCACAGATACGCAGTATTTT.